The present TCR beta chain was sequenced within a study of cytomegalovirus exposure and HLA in healthy donors. Study summary: When fewer than 500 donors were genotyped, about 80% of them were found to fall in the Caucasian-associated ancestry cluster.

This clone was seen a single time. The antigen is not known. Study-wide findings and caveats: Cytomegalovirus association was assigned to about 150 TCR beta chains. A cluster of highly shared sequence variants was likely a sequencing artifact.

In germline, CDR1 is SGHNT, CDR2 YYREEE (reference sequence). With V trimmed by 4 bases and J by 1 base, 10 bases remained unmatched. The CDR3 length is 16 residues. 13 Jbeta primers and 60 Vbeta primers were used for the PCR. Measured with immunoSEQ multiplex PCR; TCRdb has only the in-frame clones, and not every one. The sample contains about 100,000 clones, 73% of which appear only once. The chain carries TRBV5-4 and TRBJ2-7; 8 bases agree with TRBD1. The sample comprised PBMCs. This receptor was taken from a man aged 40-55 years in good health and CMV-seronegative. The CDR3 is CASSKKAGGWSYEQYF. The DNA of the CDR3 is TGTGCCAGCAGCAAAAAAGCAGGGGGCTGGTCCTACGAGCAGTACTTC.